In this sample, the clone carrying this T cell receptor beta chain turned up many times. Germline CDR1 and CDR2: LGHDT and YNNKEL (reference sequence). This CDR3 has 18 amino acids. V was cut by 3 bases and J by 1 base, with 16 bases left in between. TCRdb re-analyzed the PCR reads using MiXCR. The table has around 17,000 clones, roughly 13% seen once; the top ten hold about 30%. The data derive from a study of metastatic and nonmetastatic thyroid tumors. The wider study: Repertoires from malignant and benign thyroid patients were compared across blood and tumor or nodule tissue.

All patients reached thyroid surgery having received no treatment beforehand. Material: blood. This TCR was recovered from a female donor with papillary thyroid cancer or a benign thyroid nodule (not recorded which). Some clones in this sample may be carry-over from other donors' samples. The chain combines TRBV3-1 with TRBJ2-6; no reliable D call. The CDR3 DNA is TGTGCCAGCAGCCACGAAGACATTTTAAGGTCTGGGGCCAACGTCCTGACTTTC. Amino acids: CASSHEDILRSGANVLTF.